This TCR beta chain came from a study of CD8 T cells in ankylosing spondylitis. Study-wide points: A subset of motif variants has previously been described in the synovial fluid and blood of reactive arthritis. Clones tied to disease were said to be significantly enriched in matched ankylosing spondylitis synovial fluid. One TCR beta motif, made up of 7 or 8 highly homologous variants, appeared characteristic of ankylosing spondylitis blood.

This clonotype was seen a few times. Its matching antigen is unknown. Because the CDR3's place on the DNA is in doubt, the DNA is left out and the CDR3 is given as listed by TCRdb. The CDR3 is 15 amino acids long, termini counted. Quantitative 5'-RACE with molecular barcodes produced the TCR beta libraries. A single record per CDR3 protein comes from TCRdb applying MiXCR to the 5' RACE reads. The sample lists hundreds of thousands of distinct CDR3 sequences; around 26% were seen once. Material for sequencing was blood, either unsorted or a sorted T cell fraction (not recorded which). The clonotype was recovered from a male donor with ankylosing spondylitis. The V call is TRBV12-3 or TRBV12-4, the J call TRBJ1-5; whether TRBD1, the table's D call, matches the DNA was not checked. The CDR3 sequence: CASSSSTGLNQPQHF.